The rows below give T cell receptor beta chains drawn from one sample of a study of shared clonotypes between healthy human individuals. The table came from immunoSEQ multiplex PCR; TCRdb's copy has only in-frame clones and leaves some out. The table lists some 790,000 clones, around 70% of them singletons. The source material was memory CD4+ T cells sorted from blood. These receptors were obtained from a woman in her twenties or thirties in good health. CDR3s include the opening cysteine and the closing phenylalanine or tryptophan. A D gene is named only where the DNA matches it firmly. The size of a clone is reported for some rows only, either as once, few or many, or as a class for expanded clones.

j_call cdr3_length d_call clone_size v_call cdr3_nt cdr3_aa
TRBJ2-1 14 NA NA TRBV11-1 TGTGCCAGCACCGACAAGAGCTCCTACAATGAGCAGTTCTTC CASTDKSSYNEQFF
TRBJ1-5 13 NA NA TRBV6-1 TGTGCCAGCAGTTTGAGTAGGGGAGCGCCCCAGCATTTT CASSLSRGAPQHF
TRBJ1-1 18 NA NA TRBV5-1 TGCGCCAGCAGCCGGGGTTCCGGGATGCACCAAGTGAACACTGAAGCTTTCTTT CASSRGSGMHQVNTEAFF
TRBJ2-4 14 NA few TRBV27 TGTGCCAGCAGTCTCAGGGGAGCCAAAAACATTCAGTACTTC CASSLRGAKNIQYF
TRBJ1-1 14 NA NA TRBV5-1 TGCGCCAGCAGATCCCGGACGGGGAGCACTGAAGCTTTCTTT CASRSRTGSTEAFF
TRBJ1-1 13 TRBD1 few TRBV28 TGTGCCAGCAGTTCAGGGGGGGACACTGAAGCTTTCTTT CASSSGGDTEAFF
TRBJ2-5 16 NA NA TRBV5-4 TGTGCCAGCAGCCCACCCCCAACAGGGCTCCAAGAGACCCAGTACTTC CASSPPPTGLQETQYF
TRBJ1-1 16 NA NA TRBV28 TGTGCCAGCAGTTCCGGGGGGGCAGAGATGGACACTGAAGCTTTCTTT CASSSGGAEMDTEAFF
TRBJ1-4 19 NA NA TRBV6-1 TGTGCCAGCAGTGAAGCCCTGACAGCGGGCGGCGTGATTAATGAAAAACTGTTTTTT CASSEALTAGGVINEKLFF
TRBJ2-2 16 NA NA TRBV10-3 TGTGCCATCAGTGAAGTCCTCTTTCAGGGCACCGGGGAGCTGTTTTTT CAISEVLFQGTGELFF
TRBJ2-3 13 NA NA TRBV2 TGTGCCAGCAGTCAACTGACTTTACATACGCAGTATTTT CASSQLTLHTQYF